This entry lists 28 T cell receptor beta chains sequenced from one sample in a study of T cells in Graves' hyperthyroidism and ophthalmopathy (dated by TCRdb to between 2019 and 2020). Libraries were prepared through multiplex PCR. TCRdb lists the instrument as Illumina HiSeq 2000. The TCR beta CDR3 regions were amplified from the RNA transcripts. For the first round of RT-PCR on the TCR CDR3, the HTBI primer set was used together with the Qiagen OneStep RT-PCR kit. The public reads were quality trimmed at Q25 with fastp and then assembled into clones with MiXCR by TCRdb, keeping productive beta chains. Merged by CDR3 protein, the rows form single entries marked with the most common genes and DNA. The sample contains 540,000 or so distinct CDR3 sequences, 15% to 19% of them found a single time. The ten largest clonotypes hold under 8% of the sample. The sample taken for sequencing was blood. These receptors were obtained from a woman aged 25 to 45 with Graves' hyperthyroidism.

The rearrangement joins TRBV20-1 to TRBJ2-2; tentatively, D is TRBD1 (6 bases). Germline CDR1 is DFQATT and CDR2 is SNEGSKA (reference sequence). Trimming stripped 3 bases from V and 7 bases from J, with 6 bases between. The CDR3 is 11 amino acids. As DNA, the CDR3 is TGCAGTGCTAGCAGGGGCGGGGAGCTGTTTTTT. Encoded protein: CSASRGGELFF.

The chain carries TRBV9 and TRBJ2-1; D is unclear. Trimming stripped 2 bases from V and 9 bases from J, with 12 bases between. The CDR3 spans 13 residues. Germline V gives CDR1 SGDLS, CDR2 YYNGEE. CDR3 sequence (DNA): TGTGCCAGCAGCGTTCTGGCGTCGGGTGAGCAGTTCTTC. The encoded protein is CASSVLASGEQFF. The variable domain in full, with the rest retrieved from reference TRBV9 and TRBJ2-1, is DSGVTQTPKHLITATGQRVTLRCSPRSGDLSVYWYQQSLDQGLQFLIQYYNGEERAKGNILERFSAQQFPDLHSELNLSSLELGDSALYFCASSVLASGEQFFGPGTRLTVL.

This clonotype was seen more than once but under ten times. The rearrangement uses TRBV29-1 and TRBJ2-3; D is tentatively TRBD1 or TRBD2 (6 bases each). V lost 4 bases, J lost 0 bases, and 11 bases lay in between. The CDR3 sequence is 14 residues long. Germline V gene lookup returns CDR1 SQVTM and CDR2 ANQGSEA. The DNA for the CDR3 is TGCAGCGTTGCGCCGGGGGCTAGCACAGATACGCAGTATTTT. Translating it yields CSVAPGASTDTQYF.

The sample holds a few counts of this clonotype. The CDR3 DNA is TGTGCCAGCAGCCAAGAATCCCGGGACAGCCCCTACAATGAGCAGTTCTTC. Translation gives CASSQESRDSPYNEQFF. The chain joins TRBV4-2 to TRBJ2-1, with 7 bases identical to TRBD1. Germline CDR1 LGHNA, CDR2 YNFKEQ. V shed 0 bases, J shed 2 bases, and the junction held 7 bases outside the gene matches. This CDR3 contains 17 residues.

This clonotype has just a few counts. A much larger clone lies one base from this, so it may be a read error. The chain links TRBV20-1 to TRBJ2-1; TRBD1 might be the D (6 bases). The CDR3 is 16 amino acids. Germline-derived CDR1 and CDR2 are DFQATT and SNEGSKA (reference sequence). V gave up 1 base and J gave up 4 bases, with 17 bases separating them. The CDR3 spells CSARATMNRDYNEQFF. DNA of the CDR3: TGCAGTGCTAGAGCTACTATGAACAGGGATTACAATGAGCAGTTCTTC.

This clonotype was counted at least ten times. The chain recombines TRBV27 with TRBJ2-1, with D possibly matching TRBD2 (5 bases). Per the germline V gene, CDR1 is MNHEY and CDR2 is SMNVEV (reference sequence). With 7 bases removed from V and 7 bases from J, the gap between germline ends came to 11 bases. There are 12 residues in the CDR3. The DNA of the CDR3 is TGTGCCAGCAAGAGGGCAGGAAATGAGCAGTTCTTC. Translated: CASKRAGNEQFF.

This clonotype was observed a few times. V and J are TRBV9 and TRBJ2-3, with D tentatively TRBD1 or TRBD2 (5 bases each). The V gene lost 3 bases and the J gene lost 2 bases, with 13 bases spanning the gap. The CDR3 extends over 15 amino acids. Germline V gene data show CDR1 as SGDLS and CDR2 as YYNGEE. Here the CDR3 DNA reads TGTGCCAGCAGCGGCGGACATGGACTCACAGATACGCAGTATTTT. Its protein is CASSGGHGLTDTQYF.

This clonotype was seen repeatedly, ten times or more. This sequence joins TRBV7-2 and TRBJ2-7, with D unresolved. The length of the CDR3 is 11 residues. V lost 5 bases and J 2 bases, leaving 4 bases between the germline ends. The germline gives CDR1 SGHTA, CDR2 FQGNSA. The CDR3 loop is CASSNTYEQYF. The DNA for the CDR3 is TGTGCCAGCAGCAACACCTACGAGCAGTACTTC. The variable domain in full, with the rest retrieved from reference TRBV7-2 and TRBJ2-7, is GAGVSQSPSNKVTEKGKDVELRCDPISGHTALYWYRQSLGQGLEFLIYFQGNSAPDKSGLPSDRFSAERTGGSVSTLTIQRTQQEDSAVYLCASSNTYEQYFGPGTRLTVT.

J is TRBJ1-5 and V is TRBV10-3; no definite D call. Per germline, CDR1 ENHRY and CDR2 SYGVKD. The CDR3 has 13 amino acids. Deletions cut 10 bases from V and 4 bases from J, with 14 bases between. The chain's CDR3 is CATGYGVNQPQHF. CDR3 DNA sequence: TGTGCCACCGGATACGGGGTGAATCAGCCCCAGCATTTT.

This clonotype was detected a few times. This chain joins TRBV3-1 and TRBJ1-5; D gene uncertain. Looked up from germline, CDR1 is LGHDT and CDR2 is YNNKEL (reference sequence). The length of the CDR3 is 14 residues. Trimming shortened V by 0 bases and J by 4 bases, and 7 bases separated the two germline ends. As DNA, the CDR3 is TGTGCCAGCAGCCAAGACGCGGGGAATCAGCCCCAGCATTTT. It encodes CASSQDAGNQPQHF.

In this sample, this clonotype turned up a few times. The chain has TRBV5-1 and TRBJ2-3; TRBD2 matches at 13 bases. This CDR3 region has 20 residues. Trimming at V came to 2 bases and at J to 0 bases, leaving 12 bases not matched to a gene. The germline CDR1 and CDR2 sequences are SGHRS and YFSETQ. CDR3 sequence (DNA): TGCGCCAGCAGCTTTCTGACTAGCGGGAGGACCCGGTCTAGCACAGATACGCAGTATTTT. Protein product: CASSFLTSGRTRSSTDTQYF.

Worth noting for this clonotype: A read error is possible here, since a much larger clone lies one base away. The chain's CDR3 is CASSLTGGRGETQYF. CDR3 DNA sequence: TGTGCCAGCAGTTTGACGGGAGGGAGGGGGGAGACCCAGTACTTC. V and J are TRBV27 and TRBJ2-5; TRBD2 matches at 8 bases. V trimming: 3 bases; J trimming: 5 bases; junction bases outside the gene matches: 8. The germline V gene has CDR1 MNHEY and CDR2 SMNVEV (reference sequence). CDR3 length equals 15 residues.

This clonotype was observed at least ten times. The chain carries TRBV11-2 and TRBJ1-1, with 9 nucleotides matching TRBD1. The germline V gene has CDR1 SGHAT and CDR2 FQNNGV. J gave up 0 bases and V 5 bases, and 10 bases lay outside the gene matches. The CDR3 covers 17 residues. The CDR3 loop is CASSEKDRGEMNTEAFF. Written as DNA, the CDR3 is TGTGCCAGCAGCGAAAAAGACAGGGGGGAAATGAACACTGAAGCTTTCTTT.

The table lists this clonotype with many counts. V is TRBV29-1 and J is TRBJ2-5; 15 nucleotides match TRBD2. Trimming at V came to 7 bases and at J to 7 bases, leaving 13 bases not matched to a gene. Germline CDR1 and CDR2: SQVTM and ANQGSEA. The CDR3 length is 16 residues. Here the CDR3 DNA reads TGCAGCGCCATGGGACTAGCGGGAGGTCCTGGGGGGACCCAGTACTTC. Its protein is CSAMGLAGGPGGTQYF.

Only one count was recorded for this clonotype. The genes are TRBV29-1 and TRBJ2-6, with 7 bases lining up with TRBD1. CDR3 length: 18 amino acids. J lost 4 bases, V lost 3 bases, and 15 bases had no gene match. Looked up from germline, CDR1 is SQVTM and CDR2 is ANQGSEA. Here the CDR3 reads CSVESSLGTEGGANVLTF. The CDR3 DNA reads TGCAGCGTTGAGTCCTCTTTGGGGACAGAGGGGGGGGCCAACGTCCTGACTTTC. Full variable domain (remainder filled in from reference TRBV29-1 and TRBJ2-6): SAVISQKPSRDICQRGTSLTIQCQVDSQVTMMFWYRQQPGQSLTLIATANQGSEATYESGFVIDKFPISRPNLTFSTLTVSNMSPEDSSIYLCSVESSLGTEGGANVLTFGAGSRLTVL.

This clonotype has just a few counts. The V and J genes are TRBV4-1 and TRBJ2-2, with 8 positions matching TRBD2. The J segment lost 2 bases and the V segment lost 4 bases, leaving 6 bases of the junction unmatched. This CDR3 is 16 amino acids long. Germline CDR1 reads MGHRA; CDR2 reads YSYEKL. In nucleotides, the CDR3 is TGCGCCAGCAGCCGGATAGCGGGAATAAACACCGGGGAGCTGTTTTTT. This gives the protein CASSRIAGINTGELFF.

Ten or more counts support this clonotype. The V gene is TRBV6-1, the J gene TRBJ1-1, with D tentatively TRBD1 (6 bases). This CDR3 has 15 amino acids. Trimming stripped 1 base from V and 6 bases from J, with 15 bases between. CDR1 is MNHNS and CDR2 is SASEGT in the germline V gene. The CDR3 DNA reads as TGTGCCAGCAGTGAAGGGCAGGGGAAGGAGTCTGAAGCTTTCTTT. Protein: CASSEGQGKESEAFF.

V usage is TRBV5-1 and J usage is TRBJ2-1; TRBD2 matches 8 bases. The length of the CDR3 is 14 residues. Germline V gene lookup returns CDR1 SGHRS and CDR2 YFSETQ. The V gene end was trimmed by 3 bases and the J gene end by 6 bases; junction bases not matched to a gene: 5. The CDR3 DNA is TGCGCCAGCAGCTGGCTCCTAGCGGGCAATGAGCAGTTCTTC. Its translation is CASSWLLAGNEQFF.

Many counts were recorded for this clonotype. This chain uses TRBV7-3 with TRBJ2-1; maybe TRBD2 (5 bases). The germline V gene has CDR1 SGHTA and CDR2 FQGTGA. Trimming pared 4 bases from V and 7 bases from J, leaving 11 bases between. The CDR3 has 13 residues. The CDR3 nucleotides read TGTGCCAGCAGCTCCGCGGGCGTAAATGAGCAGTTCTTC. It specifies CASSSAGVNEQFF.

CDR3 bases: TGCAGCGTGGGGGGGCGGGGGAGCTCCTACAATGAGCAGTTCTTC. Residues: CSVGGRGSSYNEQFF. The chain combines TRBV29-1 with TRBJ2-1; tentatively, D is TRBD2 (7 bases). CDR3 size: 15 residues. Trimming cost V 6 bases and J 0 bases, with 15 bases left between them. The germline V gene encodes CDR1 SQVTM and CDR2 ANQGSEA.

The chain has TRBV27 and TRBJ2-2, with D possibly being TRBD1 or TRBD2 (5 bases each). The V gene lost 8 bases and the J gene lost 1 base, with 17 bases spanning the gap. This CDR3 has 16 amino acids. CDR1 and CDR2 (germline): MNHEY, SMNVEV (reference sequence). The CDR3 is CASSVLGRLNTGELFF. CDR3 DNA sequence: TGTGCCAGCTCCGTTTTGGGACGGCTGAACACCGGGGAGCTGTTTTTT.

The rearrangement links TRBV28 to TRBJ1-1, with a weak D call TRBD1 (6 bases). The germline V gene encodes CDR1 MDHEN and CDR2 SYDVKM. This CDR3 is 15 amino acids long. With 5 bases removed from V and 2 bases from J, the gap between germline ends came to 15 bases. The CDR3, as DNA: TGTGCCAGCAGTCCGGGGGGGGCCGGAAACACTGAAGCTTTCTTT. It translates to CASSPGGAGNTEAFF.

This clonotype was found a few times. V gene TRBV19 combines with J gene TRBJ1-1; a weak D match, TRBD1 (6 bases). CDR1 and CDR2 from the germline V gene are LNHDA and SQIVND (reference sequence). The CDR3 has 13 amino acids. The V gene lost 6 bases and the J gene lost 4 bases, with 12 bases spanning the gap. In nucleotides, the CDR3 is TGTGCCAGTAGCCAACAGGGTGCCACTGAAGCTTTCTTT. Its translation is CASSQQGATEAFF.

This clonotype was recorded many times. The rearrangement links TRBV7-3 to TRBJ2-1; D remains ambiguous. The CDR3 runs 13 residues. Trimming removed 0 bases from V and 7 bases from J, with 7 bases in between. CDR1 is SGHTA, CDR2 FQGTGA, per germline. The chain's CDR3 is CASSLTLENEQFF. The CDR3 coding sequence is TGTGCCAGCAGCTTAACATTGGAGAATGAGCAGTTCTTC.

The sample holds a few counts of this clonotype. CDR3 sequence: CASSLVFGSSGEQYF. Here the CDR3 DNA reads TGTGCCAGCAGCTTGGTGTTCGGCAGTTCGGGCGAGCAGTACTTC. The chain combines TRBV5-4 with TRBJ2-7, with D hard to call. The V end was cut by 0 bases, the J end by 6 bases, with 16 bases between. The CDR3 totals 15 residues. CDR1 and CDR2 (germline): SGHNT, YYREEE (reference sequence).

The chain links TRBV19 to TRBJ1-1, with TRBD1 matching 8 bases. Germline V gene sequence: CDR1 LNHDA, CDR2 SQIVND (reference sequence). After removal of 5 bases from V and 5 bases from J, the junction contained 10 bases not matched to a gene. This CDR3 is built from 15 residues. This CDR3 is CASSRISTGETEAFF. The DNA of the CDR3 is TGTGCCAGTAGTCGGATCTCGACAGGGGAGACTGAAGCTTTCTTT.

The table lists this clonotype with many counts. J is TRBJ2-7 and V is TRBV7-8, with D possibly being TRBD2 (5 bases). Trimming cost V 1 base and J 2 bases, with 27 bases left between them. CDR1 and CDR2 (germline): SGHVS, FQNEAQ. The CDR3 loop spans 20 amino acids. The CDR3, as DNA: TGTGCCAGCAGCTTAGATGCCCGGACTCTCGGTGGCCGGTTTCCCTACGAGCAGTACTTC. Protein sequence: CASSLDARTLGGRFPYEQYF.

This clonotype was counted ten times or more. V usage is TRBV7-9 and J usage is TRBJ2-1; D tentatively reads TRBD1 or TRBD2 (5 bases each). The CDR3 covers 15 residues. The germline V and J ends were trimmed by 2 bases and 5 bases, with 13 bases remaining between them. Germline V CDR1 and CDR2: SEHNR, FQNEAQ (reference sequence). CDR3 bases: TGTGCCAGCAGCTTAACAGGCCCCGGGAACAATGAGCAGTTCTTC. Its protein product is CASSLTGPGNNEQFF.